This is a list of T cell receptor beta chains from one sample in a study of cytomegalovirus exposure and HLA in healthy donors. Sequencing used immunoSEQ multiplex PCR; TCRdb keeps in-frame clones, though not all of them. Its clone listing holds 150,000 to 250,000 clones. The sequenced sample consisted of PBMCs. These receptor sequences come from a boy between 5 and 17 years old in good health and CMV-seronegative. The CDR3 runs from the conserved cysteine through the conserved F or W. A D gene is named only where the DNA matches it firmly.

>TRBV27|13|TRBD1|TRBJ2-1
CATGAQGAWEQFF
TGTGCCACCGGGGCCCAGGGGGCTTGGGAGCAGTTCTTC
>TRBV9|15|TRBD1|TRBJ2-7
CASSVGTEQSYEQYF
TGTGCCAGCAGCGTTGGGACAGAGCAATCCTACGAGCAGTACTTC
>TRBV4-1|14|NA|TRBJ2-7
CASSQGAAYYEQYF
TGCGCCAGCAGCCAGGGGGCGGCATACTACGAGCAGTACTTC
>TRBV7-8|14|NA|TRBJ1-2
CASSSRETDYGYTF
TGTGCCAGCAGCTCACGGGAGACTGACTATGGCTACACCTTC
>TRBV6-5|11|NA|TRBJ2-1
CASKAFNEQFF
TGTGCCAGCAAAGCATTCAATGAGCAGTTCTTC
>TRBV9|15|TRBD1|TRBJ1-5
CASSLGGGNNQPQHF
TGTGCCAGCAGTCTCGGAGGGGGCAACAATCAGCCCCAGCATTTT
>TRBV7-6|15|TRBD1|TRBJ1-5
CASSLAEGQHQPQHF
TGTGCCAGCAGCTTAGCGGAGGGACAGCATCAGCCCCAGCATTTT
>TRBV27|15|NA|TRBJ2-1
CASSSGTLEDNEQFF
TGTGCCAGCAGTTCGGGGACTCTGGAAGACAATGAGCAGTTCTTC
>TRBV29-1|13|TRBD1|TRBJ1-5
CSVVGQGGQPQHF
TGCAGCGTCGTTGGCCAAGGGGGCCAGCCCCAGCATTTT
>TRBV6-5|13|NA|TRBJ1-2
CASSPSDSYGYTF
TGTGCCAGCAGCCCCTCTGACAGTTATGGCTACACCTTC
>TRBV7-2|14|TRBD1|TRBJ2-7
CASSLDRGSYEQYF
TGTGCCAGCAGCCTTGACAGGGGGAGCTACGAGCAGTACTTC
>TRBV28|13|TRBD1|TRBJ1-4
CASTGGVNEKLFF
TGTGCCAGCACAGGGGGCGTCAATGAAAAACTGTTTTTT